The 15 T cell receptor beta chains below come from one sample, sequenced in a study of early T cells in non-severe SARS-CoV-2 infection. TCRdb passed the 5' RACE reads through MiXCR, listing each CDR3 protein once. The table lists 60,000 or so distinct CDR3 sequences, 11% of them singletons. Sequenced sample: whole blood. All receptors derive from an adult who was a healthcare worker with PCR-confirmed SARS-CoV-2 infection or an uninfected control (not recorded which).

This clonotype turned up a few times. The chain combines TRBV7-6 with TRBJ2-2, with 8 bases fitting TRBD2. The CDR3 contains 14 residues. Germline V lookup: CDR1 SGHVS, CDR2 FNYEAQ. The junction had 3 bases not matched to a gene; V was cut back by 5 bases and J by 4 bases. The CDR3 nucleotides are TGTGCCAGCAGCCGGGGGGGCCGCACCGGGGAGCTGTTTTTT. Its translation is CASSRGGRTGELFF. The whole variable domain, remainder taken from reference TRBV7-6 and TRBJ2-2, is GAGVSQSPRYKVTKRGQDVALRCDPISGHVSLYWYRQALGQGPEFLTYFNYEAQQDKSGLPNDRFSAERPEGSISTLTIQRTEQRDSAMYRCASSRGGRTGELFFGEGSRLTVL.

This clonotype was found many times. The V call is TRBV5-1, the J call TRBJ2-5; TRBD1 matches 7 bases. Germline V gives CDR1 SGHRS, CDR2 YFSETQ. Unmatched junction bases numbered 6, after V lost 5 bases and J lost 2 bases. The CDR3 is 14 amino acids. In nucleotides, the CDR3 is TGCGCCAGCAGTTTACAGGGGCAACAAGAGACCCAGTACTTC. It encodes CASSLQGQQETQYF.

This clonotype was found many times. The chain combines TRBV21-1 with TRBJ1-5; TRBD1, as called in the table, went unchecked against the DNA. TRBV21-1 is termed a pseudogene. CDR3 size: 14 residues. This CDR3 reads CASSPTGLSQPQHF. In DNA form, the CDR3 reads TGTGCCAGCAGCCCTACAGGGCTGAGTCAGCCCCAGCATTTT.

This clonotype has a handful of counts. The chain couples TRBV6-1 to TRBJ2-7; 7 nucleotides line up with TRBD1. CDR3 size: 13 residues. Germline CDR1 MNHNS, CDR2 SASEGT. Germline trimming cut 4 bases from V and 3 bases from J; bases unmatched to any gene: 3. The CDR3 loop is CASSGQGVYEQYF. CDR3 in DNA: TGTGCCAGCAGTGGTCAGGGGGTCTACGAGCAGTACTTC.

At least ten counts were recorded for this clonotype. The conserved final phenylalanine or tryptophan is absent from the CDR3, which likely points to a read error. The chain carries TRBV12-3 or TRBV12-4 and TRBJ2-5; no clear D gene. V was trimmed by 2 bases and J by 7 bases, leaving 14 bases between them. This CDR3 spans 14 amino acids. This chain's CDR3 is CASSLRPPGVTQYS. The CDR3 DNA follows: TGTGCCAGCAGTTTAAGGCCGCCCGGTGTGACCCAGTACTCC.

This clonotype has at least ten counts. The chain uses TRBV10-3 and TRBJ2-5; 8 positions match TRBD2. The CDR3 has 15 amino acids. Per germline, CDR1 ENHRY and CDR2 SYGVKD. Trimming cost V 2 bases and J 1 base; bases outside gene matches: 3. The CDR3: CAISERGGTQETQYF. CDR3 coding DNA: TGTGCCATCAGTGAGCGGGGGGGGACCCAAGAGACCCAGTACTTC.

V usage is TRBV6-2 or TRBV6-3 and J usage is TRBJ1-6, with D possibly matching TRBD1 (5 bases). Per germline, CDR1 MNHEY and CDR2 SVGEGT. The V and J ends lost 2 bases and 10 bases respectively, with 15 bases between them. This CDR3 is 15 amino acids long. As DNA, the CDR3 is TGTGCCAGCAGTTACGGGACTGGGTATCGCTCACCCCTCCACTTT. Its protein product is CASSYGTGYRSPLHF.

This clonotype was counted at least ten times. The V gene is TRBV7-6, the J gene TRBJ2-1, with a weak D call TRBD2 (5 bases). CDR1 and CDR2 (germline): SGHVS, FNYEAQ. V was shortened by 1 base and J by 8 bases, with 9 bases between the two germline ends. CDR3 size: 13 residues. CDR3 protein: CASSLGGNDEQFF. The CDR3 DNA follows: TGTGCCAGCAGCTTAGGAGGGAACGATGAGCAGTTCTTC.

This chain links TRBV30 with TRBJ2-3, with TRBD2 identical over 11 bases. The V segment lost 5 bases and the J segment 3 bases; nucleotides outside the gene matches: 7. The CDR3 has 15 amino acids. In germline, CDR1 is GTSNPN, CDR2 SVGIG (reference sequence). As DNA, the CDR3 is TGTGCCTGGGGTAGCGGGGGGGCGGTGACAGATACGCAGTATTTT. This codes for CAWGSGGAVTDTQYF.

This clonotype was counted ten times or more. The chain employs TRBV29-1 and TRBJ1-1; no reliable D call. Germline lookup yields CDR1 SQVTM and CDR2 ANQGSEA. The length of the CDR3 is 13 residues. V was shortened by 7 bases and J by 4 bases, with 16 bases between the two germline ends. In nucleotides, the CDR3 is TGCAGCGGAGAACGGTGGAGCGGCACTGAAGCTTTCTTT. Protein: CSGERWSGTEAFF.

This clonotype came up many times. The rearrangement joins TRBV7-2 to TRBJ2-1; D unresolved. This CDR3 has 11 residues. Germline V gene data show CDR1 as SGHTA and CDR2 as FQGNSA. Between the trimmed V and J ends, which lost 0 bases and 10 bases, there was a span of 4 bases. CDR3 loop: CASSLAAEQFF. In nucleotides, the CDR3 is TGTGCCAGCAGCTTAGCGGCGGAGCAGTTCTTC. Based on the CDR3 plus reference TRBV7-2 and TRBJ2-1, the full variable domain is GAGVSQSPSNKVTEKGKDVELRCDPISGHTALYWYRQSLGQGLEFLIYFQGNSAPDKSGLPSDRFSAERTGGSVSTLTIQRTQQEDSAVYLCASSLAAEQFFGPGTRLTVL.

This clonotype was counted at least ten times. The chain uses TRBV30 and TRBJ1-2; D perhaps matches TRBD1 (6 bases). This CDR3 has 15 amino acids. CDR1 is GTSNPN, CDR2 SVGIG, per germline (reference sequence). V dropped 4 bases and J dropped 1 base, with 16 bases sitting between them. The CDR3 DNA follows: TGTGCCTGGAAAGGGAAGGGGGTTGTTAACTATGGCTACACCTTC. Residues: CAWKGKGVVNYGYTF.

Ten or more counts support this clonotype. The DNA for the CDR3 is TGCGCCAGCAGTGAGATCCAGGGCGTTACAGATACGCAGTATTTT. As protein: CASSEIQGVTDTQYF. The chain employs TRBV10-2 and TRBJ2-3; the D gene is possibly TRBD1 (5 bases). Trimming removed 2 bases from V and 3 bases from J, with 12 bases in between. The CDR3 loop spans 15 amino acids. Looked up from germline, CDR1 is WSHSY and CDR2 is SAAADI.

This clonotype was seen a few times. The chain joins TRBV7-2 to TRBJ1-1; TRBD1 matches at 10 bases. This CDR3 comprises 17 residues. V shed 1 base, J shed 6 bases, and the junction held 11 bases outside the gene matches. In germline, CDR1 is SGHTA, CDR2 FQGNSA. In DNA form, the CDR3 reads TGTGCCAGCAGCTTAGTCGGGACAGGGGCCCCGGGCTCTGAAGCTTTCTTT. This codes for CASSLVGTGAPGSEAFF.

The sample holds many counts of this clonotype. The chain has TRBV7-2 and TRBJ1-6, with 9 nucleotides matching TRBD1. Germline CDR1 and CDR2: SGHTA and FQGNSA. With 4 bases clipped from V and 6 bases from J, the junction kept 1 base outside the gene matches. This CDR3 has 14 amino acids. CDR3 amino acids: CASSSDRGNSPLHF. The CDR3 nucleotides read TGTGCCAGCAGCTCGGACAGGGGTAATTCACCCCTCCACTTT.